A single sample is the source of the 17 T cell receptor beta chains below, sequenced in a study of cytomegalovirus exposure and HLA in healthy donors. Primers for the PCR totalled 60 Vbeta and 13 Jbeta. Measured with immunoSEQ multiplex PCR; TCRdb has only the in-frame clones, and not every one. The sample gives tens of thousands of clones, 75% of which show up once; under 2.5% is in the top ten. The sequenced material came from PBMCs. The receptors come from a man in his forties in good health and CMV-seronegative.

A few counts support this clone. J is TRBJ1-2 and V is TRBV5-6; D not certain. CDR3 length: 14 residues. Looked up from germline, CDR1 is SGHDT and CDR2 is YYEEEE. V lost 0 bases, J lost 2 bases, and 8 bases lay in between. In DNA form, the CDR3 reads TGTGCCAGCAGCTTGGTACAGATCAACTATGGCTACACCTTC. This translates into CASSLVQINYGYTF.

This chain connects TRBV6-5 to TRBJ1-1, with D maybe TRBD1 (6 bases). The germline V gene encodes CDR1 MNHEY and CDR2 SVGAGI. V was cut by 6 bases and J by 10 bases, with 15 bases left in between. CDR3 length: 12 residues. CDR3 DNA: TGTGCCAGCAGCCAAGGGGGACTATCAGCTTTCTTT. Translation gives CASSQGGLSAFF.

On this clone: The junction and the germline gene differ at one end; a read error may be behind it. The chain uses TRBV7-7 and TRBJ2-2; 7 positions agree with TRBD2. The CDR3 consists of 16 residues. Germline assignment: CDR1 SSHAT and CDR2 FNYEAQ (reference sequence). The CDR3 DNA is TGTGCTAGCAGCCCCCGGACTAGTGGAGGGACCGGGGAGCTGTTTTTT. Translated, it gives CASSPRTSGGTGELFF. Full variable domain (remainder filled in from reference TRBV7-7 and TRBJ2-2): GAGVSQSPRYKVTKRGQDVTLRCDPISSHATLYWYQQALGQGPEFLTYFNYEAQPDKSGLPSDRFSAERPEGSISTLTIQRTEQRDSAMYRCASSPRTSGGTGELFFGEGSRLTVL.

This clone was observed once. This chain joins TRBV1 and TRBJ1-2; TRBD1 reflects the table's D call only, with no check against the DNA. TRBV1 is marked as a pseudogene. The CDR3 covers 17 residues. The CDR3 loop is CTSSRLCEARVEDGYTF. DNA for the CDR3: TGCACCAGCAGCCGCCTGTGTGAGGCCAGGGTAGAAGATGGCTACACCTTC.

This clone was seen only once. The genes are TRBV30 and TRBJ1-6; 9 bases agree with TRBD1. With V trimmed by 3 bases and J by 8 bases, 2 bases remained unmatched. Germline assignment: CDR1 GTSNPN and CDR2 SVGIG (reference sequence). The length of the CDR3 is 13 residues. CDR3 DNA: TGTGCCTGGAGGGACAGGGGTGATTCACCCCTCCACTTT. Protein: CAWRDRGDSPLHF.

V gene TRBV9 combines with J gene TRBJ2-7; 14 nucleotides align to TRBD2. Germline CDR1 SGDLS, CDR2 YYNGEE. CDR3 length: 16 residues. The V and J ends lost 0 bases and 5 bases, in that order; junction bases with no gene match: 4. This CDR3 is CASSVAGLAGGNEQYF. In DNA, the CDR3 is TGTGCCAGCAGCGTAGCTGGACTAGCGGGGGGTAACGAGCAGTACTTC.

This clone is a singleton in its sample. The V call is TRBV5-8, the J call TRBJ1-2; TRBD1 aligns across 7 bases. CDR3 length: 14 residues. The J segment lost 3 bases and the V segment lost 0 bases, leaving 2 bases of the junction unmatched. Germline V CDR1 and CDR2: SGHTS, YDEGEE. The CDR3, as DNA: TGTGCCAGCAGCTTGGGGACAGGATACTATGGCTACACCTTC. This codes for CASSLGTGYYGYTF.

This chain connects TRBV4-2 to TRBJ1-2; D might be TRBD1 (5 bases). Looked up from germline, CDR1 is LGHNA and CDR2 is YNFKEQ. This CDR3 is built from 16 residues. V was cut by 0 bases and J by 0 bases, with 11 bases left in between. Here the CDR3 reads CASSQEGEGSNYGYTF. The DNA for the CDR3 is TGTGCCAGCAGCCAAGAGGGGGAGGGCTCTAACTATGGCTACACCTTC.

The rearrangement joins TRBV5-8 to TRBJ1-6, with 10 bases aligning to TRBD1. The junction had 6 bases not matched to a gene; V was cut back by 4 bases and J by 8 bases. The germline gives CDR1 SGHTS, CDR2 YDEGEE. This CDR3 region has 15 residues. The CDR3 protein is CASSLSGTGDSPLHF. CDR3 DNA: TGTGCCAGCAGCCTATCCGGGACAGGGGATTCACCCCTCCACTTT.

V and J are TRBV5-6 and TRBJ2-7; D is possibly TRBD1 (5 bases). The CDR3 loop spans 16 amino acids. V lost 1 base, J lost 3 bases, and 17 bases lay in between. The germline V gene has CDR1 SGHDT and CDR2 YYEEEE. The CDR3 DNA reads as TGTGCCAGCAGCTTGTGGGCAAGACAGATAGACTACGAGCAGTACTTC. Its translation: CASSLWARQIDYEQYF.

V is TRBV5-4 and J is TRBJ1-2, with TRBD1 matching 7 bases. The CDR3 covers 16 residues. V trimming: 4 bases; J trimming: 4 bases; junction bases outside the gene matches: 13. Per germline, CDR1 SGHNT and CDR2 YYREEE (reference sequence). CDR3 amino acids: CASSLDRDPIVYGYTF. CDR3 DNA: TGTGCCAGCAGCCTAGACAGGGATCCCATTGTCTATGGCTACACCTTC.

The rearrangement uses TRBV5-1 and TRBJ2-7; the match to TRBD1 covers 9 bases. The length of the CDR3 is 14 residues. V lost 5 bases and J lost 2; bases outside the gene matches: 5. Germline V lookup: CDR1 SGHRS, CDR2 YFSETQ. The CDR3 DNA is TGCGCCAGCAGTTCGGGACAGGGACCCTACGAGCAGTACTTC. This encodes CASSSGQGPYEQYF.

Only a few counts were recorded for this clone. The genes are TRBV4-1 and TRBJ2-7; D is perhaps TRBD1 (5 bases). This CDR3 contains 15 residues. V lost 0 bases and J lost 3, with 12 bases in between. The V gene's germline CDR1 is MGHRA and CDR2 YSYEKL. CDR3 DNA: TGCGCCAGCAGCCAAGAACGGCAGGGTAACTACGAGCAGTACTTC. This sequence encodes CASSQERQGNYEQYF.

The chain uses TRBV27 and TRBJ2-1, with 7 nucleotides matching TRBD1. Germline V gene data show CDR1 as MNHEY and CDR2 as SMNVEV (reference sequence). The CDR3 spans 13 residues. J was trimmed by 2 bases and V by 8 bases; bases with no gene match: 3. CDR3 sequence (DNA): TGTGCCAGCGGGACAGCAACCTACAATGAGCAGTTCTTC. It codes for CASGTATYNEQFF.

This sequence joins TRBV6-1 and TRBJ1-5, with D unresolved. CDR3 length: 15 amino acids. V dropped 6 bases and J dropped 2 bases, with 14 bases sitting between them. Germline assignment: CDR1 MNHNS and CDR2 SASEGT. The CDR3 DNA reads TGTGCCAGCAGAGTACTGGGCGACGGCAATCAGCCCCAGCATTTT. Protein sequence: CASRVLGDGNQPQHF.

The chain carries TRBV7-9 and TRBJ1-2, with 9 bases that match TRBD1. Germline CDR1 reads SEHNR; CDR2 reads FQNEAQ (reference sequence). This CDR3 is built from 14 residues. V gave up 5 bases and J gave up 2 bases; unmatched junction bases: 3. The CDR3 region is CASSAGTGNYGYTF. CDR3 coding DNA: TGTGCCAGCAGCGCCGGGACAGGGAACTATGGCTACACCTTC.

This clone was recorded once. Here the CDR3 reads CSVVRQGIGEQYF. For the CDR3, the DNA is TGCAGCGTTGTTAGACAGGGGATAGGTGAGCAGTACTTC. The V gene is TRBV29-1, the J gene TRBJ2-7, with 8 bases matching TRBD1. CDR3 length equals 13 residues. V lost 4 bases, J lost 7 bases, and 9 bases stayed unmatched. Germline V CDR1 and CDR2: SQVTM, ANQGSEA.